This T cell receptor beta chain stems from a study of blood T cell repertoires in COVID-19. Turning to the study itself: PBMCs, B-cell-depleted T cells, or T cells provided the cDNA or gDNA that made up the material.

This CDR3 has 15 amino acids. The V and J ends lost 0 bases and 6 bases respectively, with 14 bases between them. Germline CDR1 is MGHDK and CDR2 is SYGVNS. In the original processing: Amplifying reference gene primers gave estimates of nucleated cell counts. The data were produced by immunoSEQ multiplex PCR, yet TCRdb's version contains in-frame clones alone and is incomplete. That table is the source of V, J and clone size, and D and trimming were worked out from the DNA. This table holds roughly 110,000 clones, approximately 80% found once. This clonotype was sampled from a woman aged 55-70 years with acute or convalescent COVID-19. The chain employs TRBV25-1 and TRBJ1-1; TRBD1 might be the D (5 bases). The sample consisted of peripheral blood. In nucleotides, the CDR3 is TGTGCCAGCAGTGAATACAAACGGGGGAAGGCTGAAGCTTTCTTT. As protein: CASSEYKRGKAEAFF.